What follows are 25 T cell receptor beta chains derived from one specimen sequenced in a study of beta chain features in type 1 diabetes. General study points: Across all four CD4+ subsets, people with type 1 diabetes showed modestly shorter TCRB CDR3s.

These receptors are not linked to any known antigen. The whole isolated RNA underwent reverse transcription, so sequencing captured expressed TCRB transcripts. Here immunoSEQ multiplex PCR was the method, and the copy in TCRdb shows in-frame clones only, minus some. This sample has some 350,000 clones, with approximately 13% found just once. Sequencing was carried out using naive CD4+ T cells from blood. The receptors shown here come from a woman under 30 with type 1 diabetes.

The table lists this clone with a few counts. The chain links TRBV11-3 to TRBJ2-1, with TRBD2 identical over 10 bases. The J segment lost 9 bases and the V segment lost 8 bases, leaving 4 bases of the junction unmatched. The CDR3 is 12 amino acids. Germline assignment: CDR1 SGHNT and CDR2 YENEEA. The CDR3 DNA reads as TGTGCCAGCCAGCGGGAGGGGAGTGAGCAGTTCTTC. It translates to CASQREGSEQFF.

This clone occurred a few times. V usage is TRBV2 and J usage is TRBJ2-7; 7 bases line up with TRBD1. V was clipped by 6 bases and J by 3 bases; unmatched bases: 8. Germline-derived CDR1 and CDR2 are SNHLY and FYNNEI. This CDR3 region has 14 residues. The CDR3 here is CASRDGRTGYEQYV. The CDR3 DNA reads TGTGCCAGCAGGGATGGACGGACAGGCTACGAGCAGTACGTC.

The chain joins TRBV9 to TRBJ2-3, with TRBD2 as a possible D gene (6 bases). Trimming removed 4 bases from V and 1 base from J, with 13 bases in between. This CDR3 contains 15 residues. Looked up from germline, CDR1 is SGDLS and CDR2 is YYNGEE. CDR3 amino acids: CASSPSGVRTDTQYF. In DNA form, the CDR3 reads TGTGCCAGCAGCCCCTCGGGGGTTCGCACAGATACGCAGTATTTT.

V gene TRBV18 combines with J gene TRBJ1-5; no reliable D call. The CDR3 runs 15 residues. The V and J ends lost 5 bases and 4 bases respectively, with 15 bases between them. Per the germline V gene, CDR1 is KGHSH and CDR2 is LQKENI. The CDR3 is CASSSDDGSNQPQHF. The CDR3 DNA is TGTGCCAGCTCATCCGACGACGGGAGTAATCAGCCCCAGCATTTT.

Here the CDR3 reads CAISDTPNTGELFF. In DNA, the CDR3 is TGTGCCATCAGTGATACACCAAACACCGGGGAGCTGTTTTTT. The chain employs TRBV10-3 and TRBJ2-2; unclear D gene. Germline CDR1 is ENHRY and CDR2 is SYGVKD. Trimming left V 3 bases short and J 2 bases short, with 7 bases between. The CDR3 contains 14 residues.

The chain employs TRBV29-1 and TRBJ2-3; a possible D gene is TRBD2 (5 bases). Germline V gene data show CDR1 as SQVTM and CDR2 as ANQGSEA. V lost 0 bases and J 4 bases, leaving 11 bases between the germline ends. This CDR3 spans 14 amino acids. CDR3 sequence: CSVEEPPGADTQYF. In nucleotides, the CDR3 is TGCAGCGTTGAAGAACCCCCCGGGGCAGATACGCAGTATTTT.

This clone was observed a few times. This rearrangement joins TRBV10-3 to TRBJ2-7; D call uncertain. The CDR3 has 11 amino acids. Deletions cut 6 bases from V and 4 bases from J, with 7 bases between. The V gene's germline CDR1 is ENHRY and CDR2 SYGVKD. For the CDR3, the DNA is TGTGCCATCAGCGACTTTTACGAGCAGTACTTC. It codes for CAISDFYEQYF.

This clone has ten or more counts. The same CDR3 is also encoded by other DNA sequences in this sample. V usage is TRBV29-1 and J usage is TRBJ2-1, with D hard to call. This CDR3 spans 10 amino acids. Germline V lookup: CDR1 SQVTM, CDR2 ANQGSEA. Trimming pared 0 bases from V and 10 bases from J, leaving 4 bases between. The CDR3 here is CSVEEGEQFF. In DNA, the CDR3 is TGCAGCGTTGAAGAGGGCGAGCAGTTCTTC.

This clone was seen a handful of times. CDR3 coding DNA: TGCAGCGTTGGGGGGACAGGGAGGACTGAAGCTTTCTTT. Encoded protein: CSVGGTGRTEAFF. The chain joins TRBV29-1 to TRBJ1-1; TRBD1 matches at 9 bases. The J segment lost 5 bases and the V segment lost 4 bases, leaving 5 bases of the junction unmatched. The CDR3 totals 13 residues. Germline loops: CDR1 SQVTM, CDR2 ANQGSEA.

DNA of the CDR3: TGTGCCAGCAGCGTAGCTGAAGGCGGAGAGACCCAGTACTTC. Its protein product is CASSVAEGGETQYF. V is TRBV9 and J is TRBJ2-5; D not certain. Germline CDR1 reads SGDLS; CDR2 reads YYNGEE. The CDR3 length is 14 residues. Trimming cost V 0 bases and J 4 bases, with 10 bases left between them.

The J gene is TRBJ2-7, the V gene TRBV29-1; 7 bases align to TRBD2. The J segment lost 2 bases and the V segment lost 4 bases, leaving 8 bases of the junction unmatched. Germline V gene lookup returns CDR1 SQVTM and CDR2 ANQGSEA. The CDR3 has 14 residues. CDR3 in amino acids: CSVVPRESTYEQYF. The CDR3 nucleotides read TGCAGCGTTGTACCGCGGGAGTCAACCTACGAGCAGTACTTC.

This rearrangement joins TRBV7-9 to TRBJ2-1; weak D call: TRBD2 (6 bases). Trimming removed 5 bases from V and 1 base from J, with 15 bases in between. The germline V gene encodes CDR1 SEHNR and CDR2 FQNEAQ (reference sequence). The CDR3 loop spans 16 amino acids. In nucleotides, the CDR3 is TGTGCCAGCAGCATTCTAGCGCCCGTTTCCTACAATGAGCAGTTCTTC. Its protein is CASSILAPVSYNEQFF.

In its sample, this clone was seen a few times. The gene calls are TRBV7-8 and TRBJ2-7; a weak D match, TRBD1 (6 bases). Germline V gene data show CDR1 as SGHVS and CDR2 as FQNEAQ. The ends were cut back, 2 bases at V and 5 bases at J, with 13 bases in the middle. The CDR3 covers 14 residues. This CDR3 reads CASSLRAGANEQYF. The CDR3 region has the DNA TGTGCCAGCAGCTTAAGGGCAGGGGCCAACGAGCAGTACTTC. Full variable domain (rest looked up from reference TRBV7-8 and TRBJ2-7): GAGVSQSPRYKVAKRGQDVALRCDPISGHVSLFWYQQALGQGPEFLTYFQNEAQLDKSGLPSDRFFAERPEGSVSTLKIQRTQQEDSAVYLCASSLRAGANEQYFGPGTRLTVT.

In this sample, this clone turned up a few times. The chain carries TRBV7-8 and TRBJ1-1; possible D gene TRBD1, 6 bases. Germline V gene data show CDR1 as SGHVS and CDR2 as FQNEAQ. CDR3 length: 17 residues. V lost 5 bases and J lost 0, with 19 bases in between. The CDR3 reads CASSRILDRFMNTEAFF. The CDR3 DNA sequence: TGTGCCAGCAGCCGGATTTTAGACAGGTTTATGAACACTGAAGCTTTCTTT.

The V gene is TRBV5-1, the J gene TRBJ2-3; 7 nucleotides align to TRBD1. V lost 5 bases and J lost 0; bases outside the gene matches: 3. Germline V CDR1 and CDR2: SGHRS, YFSETQ. This CDR3 contains 14 residues. CDR3 nucleotides: TGCGCCAGCAGGGGACAGCCTAGCACAGATACGCAGTATTTT. Its protein is CASRGQPSTDTQYF.

The gene calls are TRBV11-2 and TRBJ2-7; 7 bases line up with TRBD1. Germline lookup yields CDR1 SGHAT and CDR2 FQNNGV. The ends lost 6 bases at V and 2 bases at J; junction bases unmatched: 7. The CDR3 is made up of 14 amino acids. The CDR3 region is CASSLQGHTYEQYV. In DNA form, the CDR3 reads TGTGCCAGCAGTTTACAGGGGCACACCTACGAGCAGTACGTC.

To note about this clone: Sequence at one end of the junction differs from germline and may be a read error. The chain couples TRBV2 to TRBJ1-4, with D possibly matching TRBD1 (5 bases). The germline V gene encodes CDR1 SNHLY and CDR2 FYNNEI. This CDR3 has 13 amino acids. This CDR3 is CASSPDRPSGPDF. In nucleotides, the CDR3 is TGTGCCAGCAGCCCTGACAGACCCTCCGGCCCCGATTTT.

The V and J genes are TRBV7-9 and TRBJ2-1, with a possible D match to TRBD1 (6 bases). This CDR3 has 18 residues. The V end was cut by 2 bases, the J end by 5 bases, with 22 bases between. In germline, CDR1 is SEHNR, CDR2 FQNEAQ (reference sequence). The CDR3 DNA reads as TGTGCCAGCAGCTTATGGTCGGACAGTATAGTTGGCGACAATGAGCAGTTCTTC. This sequence encodes CASSLWSDSIVGDNEQFF.

The gene calls are TRBV7-2 and TRBJ2-7, with 10 positions matching TRBD1. Trimming cost V 5 bases and J 0 bases; bases outside gene matches: 4. This CDR3 has 15 residues. CDR1 and CDR2 (germline): SGHTA, FQGNSA. The CDR3 spells CASSRGQGVSYEQYV. The CDR3, as DNA: TGTGCCAGCAGCCGAGGACAGGGGGTCTCCTACGAGCAGTACGTC.

This clone turned up a few times. The rearrangement joins TRBV9 to TRBJ2-3, with TRBD2 identical over 8 bases. V dropped 0 bases and J dropped 4; count of bases not matched to a gene: 7. The CDR3 consists of 16 residues. Germline assignment: CDR1 SGDLS and CDR2 YYNGEE. The DNA of the CDR3 is TGTGCCAGCAGCGTAGTCGGCGGGAGGTCGGCAGATACGCAGTATTTT. Translating gives CASSVVGGRSADTQYF.

This clone was counted a few times. V is TRBV7-2 and J is TRBJ2-7; D is perhaps TRBD1 (6 bases). Per the germline V gene, CDR1 is SGHTA and CDR2 is FQGNSA. This CDR3 has 16 residues. The V end lost 0 bases, the J end lost 5 bases, and 17 bases lay between the germline ends. This CDR3 is CASSLALGQGFHEQYF. CDR3 DNA: TGTGCCAGCAGCTTAGCGCTCGGGCAGGGGTTTCACGAGCAGTACTTC.

The chain has TRBV7-3 and TRBJ2-1; the match to TRBD2 covers 9 bases. CDR1 and CDR2 from the germline V gene are SGHTA and FQGTGA. This CDR3 is 15 amino acids long. Losses at the gene ends were 5 bases for V and 3 bases for J; bases not matched to a gene: 5. CDR3 loop: CASSPTSGNYNEQFF. The CDR3 DNA reads as TGTGCCAGCAGCCCGACTAGCGGAAACTACAATGAGCAGTTCTTC.

This clone has more than one count but fewer than ten. The CDR3 nucleotides read TGCGCCAGCAGCTTGGGACTAGCGGAAGGGTCCGGGGAGCTGTTTTTT. It translates to CASSLGLAEGSGELFF. The rearrangement joins TRBV5-1 to TRBJ2-2; 9 positions match TRBD2. The V segment lost 0 bases and the J segment 6 bases; nucleotides outside the gene matches: 6. The CDR3 has 16 residues. Germline loops: CDR1 SGHRS, CDR2 YFSETQ.

This clone turned up a few times. This chain links TRBV25-1 with TRBJ1-5; weak D call: TRBD1 (5 bases). Germline V gene sequence: CDR1 MGHDK, CDR2 SYGVNS. The CDR3 contains 16 residues. Deletions cut 3 bases from V and 1 base from J, with 13 bases between. The chain's CDR3 is CASSDDTRGSNQPQHF. CDR3 DNA sequence: TGTGCCAGCAGTGATGACACCCGGGGGAGCAATCAGCCCCAGCATTTT.

The chain employs TRBV6-5 and TRBJ2-7; D is possibly TRBD2 (6 bases). This CDR3 comprises 15 residues. The germline V gene encodes CDR1 MNHEY and CDR2 SVGAGI. Here the CDR3 reads CASTYSGGNSYEQYV. The CDR3, as DNA: TGTGCCAGCACTTACTCCGGGGGAAACTCCTACGAGCAGTACGTC.